What follows describes a single T cell receptor beta chain. Its antigen is as yet unknown. The data belong to a study of identical twins. A universal primer site came from template switching; cDNA carried unique molecular identifiers. Each CDR3 protein gets one entry after TCRdb re-called the 5' RACE reads with MiXCR. The table has a few hundred thousand distinct CDR3 sequences, about 18% seen once. Germline V CDR1 and CDR2: MNHEY, SMNVEV (reference sequence). The V end was cut by 3 bases, the J end by 4 bases, with 13 bases between. CDR3 length: 15 residues. Findings of the study overall: For cord blood, abundant beta clonotypes had fewer insertions, unlike memory repertoires, which showed none. Twin sharing of out-of-frame TCR alpha was underestimated by models in monozygotic pairs. Sequences that were beta out-of-frame showed weaker excess twin sharing.

The specimen sequenced was naive T cells sorted from blood. The TCR sequence derives from a man aged 50 to 59 in good health. The chain employs TRBV27 and TRBJ2-1; D remains ambiguous. The CDR3, as DNA: TGTGCCAGCAGTTTCTCTAGGAACCTTTACAATGAGCAGTTCTTC. Translation gives CASSFSRNLYNEQFF.